This passage covers 21 T cell receptor beta chains from one sample sequenced in a study of cytomegalovirus exposure and HLA in healthy donors. 60 Vbeta and 13 Jbeta primers were used in PCR. Here immunoSEQ multiplex PCR was the method, and the copy in TCRdb shows in-frame clones only, minus some. The table records 150,000 or so clones, 70% to 90% of them present only once. The source material was PBMCs. Source of these receptors: a woman aged 18-29 years in good health and CMV-seronegative.

This chain uses TRBV6-1 with TRBJ1-2; 10 bases map to TRBD1. V shed 10 bases, J shed 0 bases, and the junction held 2 bases outside the gene matches. The CDR3 sequence is 13 residues long. Germline V lookup: CDR1 MNHNS, CDR2 SASEGT. CDR3 sequence reads: CATGQGANYGYTF. The CDR3 DNA sequence: TGTGCCACCGGACAGGGGGCTAACTATGGCTACACCTTC.

Regarding this clone: Other DNA sequences of this sample code for an identical CDR3. The J gene is TRBJ2-5, the V gene TRBV5-4; 7 bases agree with TRBD2. The J segment lost 0 bases and the V segment lost 4 bases, leaving 9 bases of the junction unmatched. This CDR3 region has 16 residues. The germline V gene has CDR1 SGHNT and CDR2 YYREEE (reference sequence). The CDR3 DNA reads as TGTGCCAGCAGCACCGGATTAGCGGGTAACCAAGAGACCCAGTACTTC. Its translation: CASSTGLAGNQETQYF. Together with reference TRBV5-4 and TRBJ2-5, the CDR3 gives the full variable domain: ETGVTQSPTHLIKTRGQQVTLRCSSQSGHNTVSWYQQALGQGPQFIFQYYREEENGRGNFPPRFSGLQFPNYSSELNVNALELDDSALYLCASSTGLAGNQETQYFGPGTRLLVL.

V is TRBV19 and J is TRBJ2-7; TRBD1 matches at 7 bases. Losses at the gene ends were 5 bases for V and 5 bases for J; bases not matched to a gene: 9. Per the germline V gene, CDR1 is LNHDA and CDR2 is SQIVND (reference sequence). The CDR3 extends over 14 amino acids. The CDR3: CASSSLVGGDEQYF. The CDR3 nucleotides read TGTGCCAGTAGTTCTCTCGTAGGGGGCGACGAGCAGTACTTC.

This clone was observed once. This chain connects TRBV30 to TRBJ2-2; D is perhaps TRBD2 (6 bases). The CDR3 has 15 amino acids. Trimming took 1 base from V and 3 from J, leaving 12 bases between them. CDR1 GTSNPN and CDR2 SVGIG come from the germline V gene (reference sequence). For the CDR3, the DNA is TGTGCCTGGAGTGGGGGGAGGACACACACCGGGGAGCTGTTTTTT. The encoded protein is CAWSGGRTHTGELFF. The full variable domain, with the rest looked up from reference TRBV30 and TRBJ2-2, is SQTIHQWPATLVQPVGSPLSLECTVEGTSNPNLYWYRQAAGRGLQLLFYSVGIGQISSEVPQNLSASRPQDRQFILSSKKLLLSDSGFYLCAWSGGRTHTGELFFGEGSRLTVL.

V gene TRBV2 combines with J gene TRBJ2-3; 7 nucleotides align to TRBD2. The CDR3 length is 15 residues. Looked up from germline, CDR1 is SNHLY and CDR2 is FYNNEI. J was trimmed by 2 bases and V by 4 bases; bases with no gene match: 6. The CDR3 sequence: CASSVERGYTDTQYF. The CDR3, as DNA: TGTGCCAGCAGTGTCGAGCGGGGCTACACAGATACGCAGTATTTT. Full variable domain (missing parts from reference TRBV2 and TRBJ2-3): EPEVTQTPSHQVTQMGQEVILRCVPISNHLYFYWYRQILGQKVEFLVSFYNNEISEKSEIFDDQFSVERPDGSNFTLKIRSTKLEDSAMYFCASSVERGYTDTQYFGPGTRLTVL.

CDR3 loop: CASSNRRYNEQFF. For the CDR3, the DNA is TGCGCCTCCTCGAACAGGAGATACAATGAGCAGTTCTTC. This sequence joins TRBV10-1 and TRBJ2-1, with D perhaps TRBD1 (5 bases). The CDR3 extends over 13 amino acids. Germline V lookup: CDR1 WNHNN, CDR2 SYGVQD (reference sequence). V was shortened by 11 bases and J by 4 bases, with 15 bases between the two germline ends.

The chain has TRBV7-3 and TRBJ2-1, with 7 bases lining up with TRBD1. After removal of 5 bases from V and 4 bases from J, the junction contained 11 bases not matched to a gene. Germline values: CDR1 SGHTA, CDR2 FQGTGA. The CDR3 sequence is 16 residues long. CDR3 loop: CASSLQAGTAYNEQFF. The CDR3 DNA reads as TGTGCCAGCAGCCTCCAAGCTGGGACAGCGTACAATGAGCAGTTCTTC.

CDR3 sequence: CASGGVAGSQETQYF. The CDR3 DNA reads as TGTGCCTCGGGGGGTGTAGCGGGGAGCCAAGAGACCCAGTACTTC. The chain uses TRBV28 and TRBJ2-5; 8 bases align to TRBD2. The length of the CDR3 is 15 residues. V gave up 11 bases and J gave up 1 base; unmatched junction bases: 12. From germline, CDR1 is MDHEN and CDR2 SYDVKM.

The genes are TRBV5-4 and TRBJ1-2, with 7 bases lining up with TRBD1. There are 11 residues in the CDR3. V shed 5 bases and J 9 bases; nucleotides not matched to a gene: 4. The germline CDR1 and CDR2 sequences are SGHNT and YYREEE (reference sequence). The CDR3 DNA reads as TGTGCCAGCAGGGCAGGGGGTCGCTACACCTTC. Amino acid sequence: CASRAGGRYTF.

V usage is TRBV27 and J usage is TRBJ2-7; D is possibly TRBD2 (6 bases). Germline CDR1 MNHEY, CDR2 SMNVEV (reference sequence). The CDR3 runs to 14 residues. The V end was cut by 4 bases, the J end by 9 bases, with 19 bases between. CDR3 sequence reads: CASSSLGGRVGQYF. CDR3 nucleotide sequence: TGTGCCAGCAGTTCTCTCGGGGGACGAGTGGGGCAGTACTTC.

V and J are TRBV25-1 and TRBJ1-2; D perhaps matches TRBD1 (5 bases). This CDR3 contains 17 residues. Germline values: CDR1 MGHDK, CDR2 SYGVNS. The germline V and J ends were trimmed by 5 bases and 6 bases, with 25 bases remaining between them. This CDR3 is CASSRPRNGGIDNGYTF. In DNA form, the CDR3 reads TGTGCCAGCAGTCGGCCCAGGAACGGGGGGATAGATAATGGCTACACCTTC.

The chain joins TRBV6-5 to TRBJ2-2; the match to TRBD1 covers 9 bases. J lost 4 bases, V lost 6 bases, and 3 bases had no gene match. The CDR3 has 14 residues. Germline lookup yields CDR1 MNHEY and CDR2 SVGAGI. In DNA, the CDR3 is TGTGCCAGCAGGGGACAGGGTCGCACCGGGGAGCTGTTTTTT. Translation: CASRGQGRTGELFF.

This chain uses TRBV14 with TRBJ1-3, with a weak D call TRBD1 (5 bases). CDR1 SGHDN and CDR2 FVKESK come from the germline V gene. The CDR3 has 17 amino acids. V was pared by 1 base and J by 4 bases, with 17 bases between. CDR3 coding DNA: TGTGCCAGCAGCCAAGTAAGGGGCCAGGGATCCGGAAACACCATATATTTT. It codes for CASSQVRGQGSGNTIYF.

J is TRBJ2-5 and V is TRBV19, with 7 bases fitting TRBD1. The CDR3 contains 14 residues. CDR1 and CDR2 from the germline V gene are LNHDA and SQIVND (reference sequence). Trimming took 5 bases from V and 1 from J; bases not matched to a gene: 4. The CDR3 region is CASSPDRAQETQYF. The CDR3 bases are TGTGCCAGTAGTCCCGACAGGGCCCAAGAGACCCAGTACTTC.

The chain links TRBV14 to TRBJ2-3; tentatively, D is TRBD2 (6 bases). This CDR3 contains 16 residues. Trimming pared 5 bases from V and 2 bases from J, leaving 17 bases between. CDR1 is SGHDN, CDR2 FVKESK, per germline. DNA for the CDR3: TGTGCCAGCAGCGGGACTCTCAATCCCTTCACAGATACGCAGTATTTT. Translation gives CASSGTLNPFTDTQYF.

The chain carries TRBV5-4 and TRBJ1-2; D is perhaps TRBD1 (5 bases). V was pared by 4 bases and J by 4 bases, with 20 bases between. This CDR3 contains 16 residues. Germline CDR1 reads SGHNT; CDR2 reads YYREEE (reference sequence). The CDR3 spells CASSRRGTWRGYGYTF. The DNA for the CDR3 is TGTGCCAGCAGCAGGAGAGGGACCTGGAGGGGCTATGGCTACACCTTC.

The V and J genes are TRBV6-5 and TRBJ2-5; tentative D call: TRBD2 (5 bases). The J call may be faulty, since TRBJ2-7 better matches the DNA end. The germline CDR1 and CDR2 sequences are MNHEY and SVGAGI. The CDR3 runs to 14 residues. DNA of the CDR3: TGTGCCAGCAGTTACCACGGGGACTCCTACGAGCAGTACTTC. Translating gives CASSYHGDSYEQYF.

V is TRBV25-1 and J is TRBJ2-2, with TRBD1 matching over 8 bases. Looked up from germline, CDR1 is MGHDK and CDR2 is SYGVNS. The CDR3 is 16 residues long. The junction had 13 bases not matched to a gene; V was cut back by 5 bases and J by 8 bases. CDR3 DNA: TGTGCCAGCAGTAGCTCTCGACAGGGGAAGGGAGGGGAGCTGTTTTTT. Translated: CASSSSRQGKGGELFF.

The chain is built from TRBV29-1 and TRBJ1-5; a possible D gene is TRBD1 (6 bases). The CDR3 has 14 residues. The germline V and J ends were trimmed by 4 bases and 6 bases, with 16 bases remaining between them. Germline-derived CDR1 and CDR2 are SQVTM and ANQGSEA. The CDR3 bases are TGCAGCGTTGTATGGGCAGGGGTGGGTCAGCCCCAGCATTTT. Translation: CSVVWAGVGQPQHF.

This clone was seen a handful of times. The rearrangement uses TRBV5-8 and TRBJ2-7, with D tentatively TRBD2 (5 bases). Looked up from germline, CDR1 is SGHTS and CDR2 is YDEGEE. The CDR3 sequence is 12 residues long. V was pared by 4 bases and J by 5 bases, with 10 bases between. The CDR3 sequence: CASSPRRDEQYF. The CDR3 DNA follows: TGTGCCAGCAGCCCCCGGCGGGACGAGCAGTACTTC.

This chain links TRBV4-1 with TRBJ1-5, with D unclear. The ends were cut back, 1 base at V and 0 bases at J, with 13 bases in the middle. The germline CDR1 and CDR2 sequences are MGHRA and YSYEKL. The CDR3 totals 17 residues. CDR3: CASSQGPQADSNQPQHF. The CDR3 DNA reads as TGCGCCAGCAGCCAAGGGCCCCAGGCCGATAGCAATCAGCCCCAGCATTTT.